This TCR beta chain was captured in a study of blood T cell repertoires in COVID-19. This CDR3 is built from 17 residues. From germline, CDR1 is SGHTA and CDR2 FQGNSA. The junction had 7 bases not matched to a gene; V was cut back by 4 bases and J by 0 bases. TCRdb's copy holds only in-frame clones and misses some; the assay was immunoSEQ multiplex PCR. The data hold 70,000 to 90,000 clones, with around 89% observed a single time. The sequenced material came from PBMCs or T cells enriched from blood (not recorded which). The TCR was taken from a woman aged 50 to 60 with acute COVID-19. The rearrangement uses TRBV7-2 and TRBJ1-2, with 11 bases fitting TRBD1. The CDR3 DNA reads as TGTGCCAGCAGCTCATCGGGACAGGGGGACACTAACTATGGCTACACCTTC. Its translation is CASSSSGQGDTNYGYTF.